These 32 T cell receptor beta chains were sequenced from one sample in a study of blood T cell repertoires in COVID-19. Clones were read by immunoSEQ multiplex PCR, and TCRdb kept only the in-frame ones, dropping some. The table records around 140,000 clones, approximately 88% of them present only once. Material for sequencing was peripheral blood. These receptors all come from a human donor in a cohort sampled during active COVID-19.

This chain links TRBV29-1 with TRBJ1-2; D unclear. The CDR3 loop spans 13 amino acids. Germline CDR1 reads SQVTM; CDR2 reads ANQGSEA. Trimming removed 0 bases at V and 3 bases at J, with 8 bases between. CDR3 coding DNA: TGCAGCGTTGAAGAGTCGAGTGACTATGGCTACACCTTC. It is translated as CSVEESSDYGYTF.

The table lists this clone with a few counts. J is TRBJ1-6 and V is TRBV3-1 (or the pseudogene TRBV3-2); D might be TRBD1 (6 bases). This CDR3 has 15 residues. V was clipped by 1 base and J by 12 bases, with 16 bases between them. Germline V CDR1 and CDR2: LGHDT, YNNKEL (reference sequence). The CDR3 reads CASSQALRGKGPLHF. In nucleotides, the CDR3 is TGTGCCAGCAGCCAAGCCTTAAGGGGGAAAGGACCCCTCCACTTT.

The chain couples TRBV11-2 to TRBJ2-1; D might be TRBD2 (6 bases). V was pared by 8 bases and J by 1 base, with 6 bases between. CDR3 length equals 12 residues. Germline CDR1 is SGHAT and CDR2 is FQNNGV. CDR3 DNA sequence: TGTGCCAGCGGGAGGTCCTACAATGAGCAGTTCTTC. Its translation: CASGRSYNEQFF. The full variable domain, with the rest looked up from reference TRBV11-2 and TRBJ2-1, is EAGVAQSPRYKIIEKRQSVAFWCNPISGHATLYWYQQILGQGPKLLIQFQNNGVVDDSQLPKDRFSAERLKGVDSTLKIQPAKLEDSAVYLCASGRSYNEQFFGPGTRLTVL.

The chain couples TRBV5-1 to TRBJ1-1; weak D call: TRBD1 (5 bases). V lost 0 bases and J lost 5, with 11 bases in between. This CDR3 spans 14 amino acids. Germline V gene lookup returns CDR1 SGHRS and CDR2 YFSETQ. The CDR3 is CASSLGGRETEAFF. CDR3 DNA sequence: TGCGCCAGCAGCTTGGGGGGCCGGGAGACTGAAGCTTTCTTT.

The CDR3 loop reads CSVEGLAESSYNEQFF. The CDR3 nucleotides read TGCAGCGTTGAAGGACTAGCGGAGAGCTCCTACAATGAGCAGTTCTTC. The rearrangement uses TRBV29-1 and TRBJ2-1; 9 bases map to TRBD2. Per the germline V gene, CDR1 is SQVTM and CDR2 is ANQGSEA. V gave up 1 base and J gave up 0 bases; unmatched junction bases: 4. This CDR3 is built from 16 residues.

The chain employs TRBV2 and TRBJ1-6; D is perhaps TRBD1 (5 bases). The CDR3 has 15 amino acids. V shed 4 bases and J shed 9 bases, with 16 bases lying between them. Germline-derived CDR1 and CDR2 are SNHLY and FYNNEI. CDR3 sequence: CASSGRDPRSSPLHF. The DNA of the CDR3 is TGTGCCAGCAGTGGGAGGGACCCGAGGAGTTCACCCCTCCACTTT.

The chain couples TRBV9 to TRBJ1-2; D is perhaps TRBD1 (6 bases). CDR1 and CDR2 (germline): SGDLS, YYNGEE. The CDR3 totals 15 residues. V dropped 0 bases and J dropped 7 bases, with 16 bases sitting between them. The CDR3 here is CASSVAEGGQGGYTF. Written as DNA, the CDR3 is TGTGCCAGCAGCGTAGCTGAGGGGGGGCAGGGTGGCTACACCTTC.

V usage is TRBV12-3 or TRBV12-4 and J usage is TRBJ1-6; D uncertain. V lost 4 bases and J lost 6, with 4 bases in between. The CDR3 has 12 amino acids. CDR3 residues: CASSYSNSPLHF. For the CDR3, the DNA is TGTGCCAGCAGTTACTCTAATTCACCCCTCCACTTT.

This sequence joins TRBV11-1 and TRBJ2-5, with a weak D call TRBD1 (5 bases). CDR1 is SGHAT, CDR2 FQDESV, per germline (reference sequence). The CDR3 runs to 15 residues. The ends were cut back, 5 bases at V and 4 bases at J, with 17 bases in the middle. The CDR3 bases are TGTGCCAGCAGCCGGAGAAGGGGAAGGTCAGAGACCCAGTACTTC. Translation gives CASSRRRGRSETQYF.

CDR3 amino acids: CASSQDRARGGDGYTF. The CDR3 DNA reads as TGCGCCAGCAGCCAAGATAGGGCCAGGGGTGGGGATGGCTACACCTTC. The chain is built from TRBV4-1 and TRBJ1-2; TRBD1 is a possible D gene (6 bases). V lost 0 bases to trimming and J lost 6 bases, with 17 bases between them. Germline CDR1 is MGHRA and CDR2 is YSYEKL. The CDR3 runs to 16 residues.

This clone showed up many times. V usage is TRBV7-9 and J usage is TRBJ2-7; 11 nucleotides line up with TRBD2. Trimming removed 1 base from V and 1 base from J; junction bases left unmatched: 3. The CDR3 length is 16 residues. The germline CDR1 and CDR2 sequences are SEHNR and FQNEAQ (reference sequence). Here the CDR3 DNA reads TGTGCCAGCAGCTTAGGACTAGCGGGGAGTTCCTACGAGCAGTACTTC. Its translation is CASSLGLAGSSYEQYF.

In its sample, this clone was seen a few times. The V call is TRBV7-8, the J call TRBJ2-3; 9 bases align to TRBD2. J gave up 0 bases and V 5 bases, and 6 bases lay outside the gene matches. Germline values: CDR1 SGHVS, CDR2 FQNEAQ. The CDR3 contains 16 residues. Here the CDR3 reads CASSKGGGGSTDTQYF. CDR3 in DNA: TGTGCCAGCAGCAAAGGCGGGGGGGGCAGCACAGATACGCAGTATTTT.

The rearrangement joins TRBV27 to TRBJ2-1, with D possibly matching TRBD2 (6 bases). This CDR3 spans 13 amino acids. Germline V lookup: CDR1 MNHEY, CDR2 SMNVEV (reference sequence). The V gene lost 5 bases and the J gene lost 12 bases, with 17 bases spanning the gap. The CDR3 nucleotides are TGTGCCAGCAGTCAGGGACTCGGGAACGGGCAGTTCTTC. It encodes CASSQGLGNGQFF.

This clone was seen only a few times. The chain recombines TRBV6-1 with TRBJ1-5, with TRBD1 matching over 8 bases. Germline-derived CDR1 and CDR2 are MNHNS and SASEGT. V dropped 1 base and J dropped 4; count of bases not matched to a gene: 3. The CDR3 has 15 residues. The CDR3 protein is CASSEGTGINQPQHF. In DNA form, the CDR3 reads TGTGCCAGCAGTGAAGGGACAGGGATTAATCAGCCCCAGCATTTT.

This chain joins TRBV18 and TRBJ2-2; the D is unclear. The CDR3 has 14 residues. The ends were cut back, 1 base at V and 3 bases at J, with 6 bases in the middle. The germline CDR1 and CDR2 sequences are KGHSH and LQKENI. In DNA form, the CDR3 reads TGTGCCAGCTCACCACATTCGGACACCGGGGAGCTGTTTTTT. Protein sequence: CASSPHSDTGELFF.

The V call is TRBV19, the J call TRBJ1-2; 8 bases map to TRBD1. V was clipped by 5 bases and J by 2 bases; unmatched bases: 4. The germline gives CDR1 LNHDA, CDR2 SQIVND (reference sequence). The CDR3 totals 14 residues. The CDR3 DNA sequence: TGTGCCAGTAGTCCCGGGACAGGCAACTATGGCTACACCTTC. It codes for CASSPGTGNYGYTF.

This sequence joins TRBV19 and TRBJ2-2; 8 nucleotides align to TRBD2. The CDR3 has 15 amino acids. Looked up from germline, CDR1 is LNHDA and CDR2 is SQIVND (reference sequence). The V segment lost 5 bases and the J segment 2 bases; nucleotides outside the gene matches: 4. CDR3 sequence (DNA): TGTGCCAGTAGTCAAGCGGGGGCCAACACCGGGGAGCTGTTTTTT. Encoded protein: CASSQAGANTGELFF.

The J gene is TRBJ1-6, the V gene TRBV5-4; D is perhaps TRBD1 (6 bases). Germline V gene data show CDR1 as SGHNT and CDR2 as YYREEE (reference sequence). The CDR3 sequence is 14 residues long. The ends were cut back, 2 bases at V and 7 bases at J, with 10 bases in the middle. The CDR3: CASSFQGRNSPLHF. As DNA, the CDR3 is TGTGCCAGCAGCTTCCAGGGGCGGAATTCACCCCTCCACTTT.

The J gene is TRBJ2-1, the V gene TRBV3-1 (or the pseudogene TRBV3-2); 7 bases are a match to TRBD2. This CDR3 comprises 15 residues. CDR1 is LGHDT and CDR2 is YNNKEL in the germline V gene (reference sequence). The trim removed 5 bases at V and 0 bases at J, leaving 4 bases unmatched. The CDR3 is CASSWRGSSYNEQFF. The CDR3 nucleotides are TGTGCCAGCAGCTGGCGGGGGAGCTCCTACAATGAGCAGTTCTTC.

This sequence joins TRBV19 and TRBJ2-1; no clear D gene. The germline CDR1 and CDR2 sequences are LNHDA and SQIVND (reference sequence). CDR3 length equals 15 residues. With 4 bases removed from V and 2 bases from J, the gap between germline ends came to 12 bases. The CDR3 coding sequence is TGTGCCAGTAGTAATTTAGCAAGCCCCTACAATGAGCAGTTCTTC. Its translation: CASSNLASPYNEQFF.

The CDR3 region has the DNA TGTGCCAGTAGAGACAGGGCGGTCGGTGGCTACACCTTC. Its translation: CASRDRAVGGYTF. The chain uses TRBV19 and TRBJ1-2, with 7 bases aligning to TRBD1. This CDR3 has 13 amino acids. V was clipped by 6 bases and J by 7 bases; unmatched bases: 8. In germline, CDR1 is LNHDA, CDR2 SQIVND (reference sequence). The full variable domain, its missing parts supplied by reference TRBV19 and TRBJ1-2, is DGGITQSPKYLFRKEGQNVTLSCEQNLNHDAMYWYRQDPGQGLRLIYYSQIVNDFQKGDIAEGYSVSREKKESFPLTVTSAQKNPTAFYLCASRDRAVGGYTFGSGTRLTVV.

J is TRBJ1-6 and V is TRBV9, with D maybe TRBD1 (5 bases). CDR3 length: 14 amino acids. The V gene lost 3 bases and the J gene lost 9 bases, with 13 bases spanning the gap. Germline values: CDR1 SGDLS, CDR2 YYNGEE. CDR3 region: CASSANNRFSPLHF. The CDR3 DNA reads TGTGCCAGCAGCGCGAACAACAGGTTTTCACCCCTCCACTTT.

V usage is TRBV3-1 (or the pseudogene TRBV3-2) and J usage is TRBJ2-7; 7 positions match TRBD2. The CDR3 is 16 residues long. The V and J ends lost 1 base and 0 bases, in that order; junction bases with no gene match: 6. Germline V gene lookup returns CDR1 LGHDT and CDR2 YNNKEL (reference sequence). The CDR3 is CASSQVPGGFSYEQYF. The CDR3 DNA reads TGTGCCAGCAGCCAAGTCCCGGGGGGTTTCTCCTACGAGCAGTACTTC.

CDR3 nucleotide sequence: TGTGCCAGCAGCTTTGGGCTTAGCAATCAGCCCCAGCATTTT. Translating it yields CASSFGLSNQPQHF. The chain joins TRBV5-6 to TRBJ1-5, with unresolved D. Germline V gene sequence: CDR1 SGHDT, CDR2 YYEEEE. This CDR3 region has 14 residues. V was trimmed by 2 bases and J by 0 bases, leaving 6 bases between them.

The CDR3 DNA sequence: TGTGCCAGCAGTTTCTTAAAGGGGGCGCTTGGCTACACCTTC. It codes for CASSFLKGALGYTF. V usage is TRBV27 and J usage is TRBJ1-2; 7 nucleotides line up with TRBD1. Germline assignment: CDR1 MNHEY and CDR2 SMNVEV (reference sequence). The CDR3 length is 14 residues. J was trimmed by 7 bases and V by 3 bases; bases with no gene match: 8.

Turning to this clone: At one of its ends the junction is not consistent with the germline gene, which may arise from a read error. The chain uses TRBV13 and TRBJ2-1; D is perhaps TRBD1 (5 bases). The CDR3 is made up of 12 amino acids. Germline-derived CDR1 and CDR2 are PRHDT and FYEKMQ (reference sequence). The CDR3 is CASTLGANEQFF. The DNA of the CDR3 is TGTGCCAGCACCTTAGGGGCCAATGAGCAGTTCTTC.

The chain has TRBV5-1 and TRBJ2-2, with D perhaps TRBD2 (6 bases). This CDR3 has 16 amino acids. V dropped 1 base and J dropped 1 base, with 11 bases sitting between them. Germline V CDR1 and CDR2: SGHRS, YFSETQ. The CDR3 spells CASSLSPAGNTGELFF. In DNA form, the CDR3 reads TGCGCCAGCAGCTTGAGCCCAGCGGGGAACACCGGGGAGCTGTTTTTT.

The gene calls are TRBV14 and TRBJ2-1, with a possible D match to TRBD2 (5 bases). The CDR3 has 12 residues. Germline CDR1 reads SGHDN; CDR2 reads FVKESK. V gave up 4 bases and J gave up 10 bases, with 11 bases separating them. The CDR3 sequence: CASSLGVGEQFF. The CDR3 DNA reads TGTGCCAGCAGCCTCGGGGTGGGCGAGCAGTTCTTC.

V is TRBV3-1 (or the pseudogene TRBV3-2) and J is TRBJ1-1, with D unresolved. The CDR3 spans 14 residues. Germline V CDR1 and CDR2: LGHDT, YNNKEL (reference sequence). Between the trimmed V and J ends, which lost 2 bases and 0 bases, there was a span of 7 bases. CDR3 bases: TGTGCCAGCAGCCAACTAACAGTGAACACTGAAGCTTTCTTT. It codes for CASSQLTVNTEAFF.

The chain links TRBV18 to TRBJ1-2; no definite D call. From germline, CDR1 is KGHSH and CDR2 LQKENI. V was trimmed by 3 bases and J by 2 bases, leaving 10 bases between them. This CDR3 has 14 residues. The CDR3 nucleotides are TGTGCCAGCTCACCGAAGACGGGAAACTATGGCTACACCTTC. Translating gives CASSPKTGNYGYTF.

The chain recombines TRBV9 with TRBJ2-3, with 7 positions matching TRBD2. The CDR3 consists of 14 residues. Trimming at V came to 4 bases and at J to 6 bases, leaving 8 bases not matched to a gene. Germline V gene sequence: CDR1 SGDLS, CDR2 YYNGEE. CDR3 loop: CASSPSGTKDTQYF. CDR3 in DNA: TGTGCCAGCAGCCCCAGCGGGACGAAGGATACGCAGTATTTT.

V usage is TRBV29-1 and J usage is TRBJ1-1; D possibly corresponds to TRBD1 (6 bases). CDR3 length: 13 residues. From germline, CDR1 is SQVTM and CDR2 ANQGSEA. Trimming pared 7 bases from V and 6 bases from J, leaving 18 bases between. The CDR3 DNA is TGCAGCGCCATGGCGGCGGGGGGCCCTGAAGCTTTCTTT. Protein sequence: CSAMAAGGPEAFF.